Given below is one T cell receptor beta chain in context. Its antigen is as yet unknown. CDR1 is MDHEN and CDR2 is SYDVKM in the germline V gene. Trimming left V 2 bases short and J 7 bases short, with 8 bases between. This CDR3 contains 12 residues. The entry originates in a study of cytomegalovirus exposure and HLA in healthy donors. Vbeta (60) and Jbeta (13) primers were used in the PCR. Here immunoSEQ multiplex PCR was the method, and the copy in TCRdb shows in-frame clones only, minus some. The repertoire consists of about 130,000 clones, with more than 60% occurring once and the leading ten covering around 1.8%. Study-wide points: Specificity for CMV antigens was confirmed in vitro for a few of the CMV-associated chains.

Source material: PBMCs. The rearrangement links TRBV28 to TRBJ1-2; a possible D gene is TRBD1 (5 bases). This TCR was recovered from a woman aged 40 to 50 in good health and CMV-seronegative. This CDR3 reads CASSLGRAGYTF. In DNA, the CDR3 is TGTGCCAGCAGTTTAGGCAGGGCTGGCTACACCTTC.